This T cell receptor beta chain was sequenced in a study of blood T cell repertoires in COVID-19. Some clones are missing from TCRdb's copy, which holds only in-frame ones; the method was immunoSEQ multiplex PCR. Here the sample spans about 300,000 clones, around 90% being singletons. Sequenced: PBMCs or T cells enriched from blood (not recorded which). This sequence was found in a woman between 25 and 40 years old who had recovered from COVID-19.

This CDR3 reads CAWSLPGTNQPQHF. DNA of the CDR3: TGTGCCTGGAGTTTGCCAGGCACCAATCAGCCCCAGCATTTT. J is TRBJ1-5 and V is TRBV30; the D is unclear. This CDR3 spans 14 amino acids. Trimming removed 2 bases at V and 3 bases at J, with 11 bases between. In germline, CDR1 is GTSNPN, CDR2 SVGIG (reference sequence).